This T cell receptor beta chain was retrieved from a study of early T cells in non-severe SARS-CoV-2 infection. Background on the study: Bulk RNA taken from unsorted whole blood was sequenced, leaving chains unpaired.

Overall study findings and caveats: Matching results from VDJdb favored anti-spike CD8 responses, leaving private and CD4 specificities undetected.

The library protocol tagged individual cDNA molecules with unique molecular identifiers. One entry per CDR3 protein results from TCRdb running MiXCR on the 5' RACE reads. In the table there are 45,000 to 70,000 distinct CDR3 sequences, roughly 12% of which are singletons. Worth noting for this clonotype: Antigen unknown.

The CDR3 is 13 amino acids. The V gene's germline CDR1 is SQVTM and CDR2 ANQGSEA. Trimming cost V 7 bases and J 4 bases; bases outside gene matches: 6. The V and J genes are TRBV29-1 and TRBJ2-3; 9 nucleotides match TRBD2. The sequencing input was whole blood. This TCR came from an adult who was a healthcare worker with PCR-confirmed SARS-CoV-2 infection or an uninfected control (not recorded which). The chain's CDR3 is CSGLSGSADTQYF. The CDR3 region has the DNA TGCAGCGGTCTTAGCGGGAGTGCAGATACGCAGTATTTT.